These 29 T cell receptor beta chains originate from one sample sequenced in a study of blood T cells in healthy people across ages. Primed by a sample-barcoded 5' primer and a J-beta primer mix, a second PCR proceeded for 7 to 11 cycles. Each CDR3 protein is one row after TCRdb ran MiXCR on the 5' RACE reads. Altogether about 1.1 million distinct CDR3 sequences are present, roughly two fifths being singletons, with the ten largest covering about 12%. The specimen was blood. The receptor source for this set is a man in his late teens or twenties in good health.

This clonotype was counted ten times or more. The rearrangement uses TRBV12-3 or TRBV12-4 and TRBJ2-7, with 7 bases matching TRBD1. With V trimmed by 6 bases and J by 7 bases, 3 bases remained unmatched. The CDR3 spans 11 residues. The CDR3 is CASSLTGEQYF. The DNA of the CDR3 is TGTGCCAGCAGCCTGACAGGGGAGCAGTACTTC.

This sequence joins TRBV11-2 and TRBJ1-2; unclear D gene. Per the germline V gene, CDR1 is SGHAT and CDR2 is FQNNGV. Trimming removed 5 bases at V and 5 bases at J, with 24 bases between. The CDR3 loop spans 17 amino acids. This chain's CDR3 is CASSGTSIGEIGYGYTF. The CDR3 bases are TGTGCCAGCAGCGGAACTTCAATCGGGGAAATTGGATATGGCTACACCTTC.

This clonotype was seen a handful of times. The chain uses TRBV20-1 and TRBJ1-1, with 7 bases fitting TRBD1. The length of the CDR3 is 16 residues. With 4 bases clipped from V and 4 bases from J, the junction kept 15 bases outside the gene matches. The germline CDR1 and CDR2 sequences are DFQATT and SNEGSKA (reference sequence). The DNA of the CDR3 is TGCAGTGCTATTTCTACCGGAGGGGGCGGGATCACTGAAGCTTTCTTT. Its translation is CSAISTGGGGITEAFF.

This clonotype was observed at least ten times. Germline is not matched at one junction end, which may reflect a read error. The chain combines TRBV7-2 with TRBJ1-4; maybe TRBD1 (6 bases). Germline V gives CDR1 SGHTA, CDR2 FQGNSA. This CDR3 spans 14 amino acids. This chain's CDR3 is CASSLDRNNEKLFF. The CDR3 region has the DNA TGTGCCAGCAGTTTAGACAGGAATAATGAAAAACTGTTTTTT.

This clonotype was seen repeatedly, ten times or more. This chain joins TRBV7-2 and TRBJ2-4; TRBD1 might be the D (5 bases). From germline, CDR1 is SGHTA and CDR2 FQGNSA. With 3 bases removed from V and 0 bases from J, the gap between germline ends came to 6 bases. The CDR3 covers 14 residues. This CDR3 reads CASSLGLAKNIQYF. The CDR3 DNA follows: TGTGCCAGCAGCTTGGGGCTAGCCAAAAACATTCAGTACTTC.

The chain links TRBV12-3 or TRBV12-4 to TRBJ2-3, with D possibly TRBD1 on 6 matching bases. V lost 1 base and J lost 4, with 15 bases in between. The length of the CDR3 is 16 residues. CDR3 protein: CASSLVWGLNPDTQYF. The CDR3 nucleotides are TGTGCCAGCAGTTTAGTGTGGGGGCTAAACCCAGATACGCAGTATTTT.

CDR3 in DNA: TGCAGTGCTAGAGGCCCAGCCGGGGAGCTGTTTTTT. It encodes CSARGPAGELFF. This chain links TRBV20-1 with TRBJ2-2; D is ambiguous. The CDR3 covers 12 residues. The V gene lost 1 base and the J gene lost 6 bases, with 6 bases spanning the gap. Germline CDR1 and CDR2: DFQATT and SNEGSKA (reference sequence).

The J gene is TRBJ2-2, the V gene TRBV20-1, with 8 bases identical to TRBD2. CDR1 DFQATT and CDR2 SNEGSKA come from the germline V gene (reference sequence). CDR3 size: 13 residues. With 2 bases clipped from V and 7 bases from J, the junction kept 3 bases outside the gene matches. CDR3: CSARKLADGELFF. The CDR3 DNA is TGCAGTGCTAGAAAACTAGCGGACGGGGAGCTGTTTTTT.

This clonotype turned up a few times. The CDR3 region is CASTRRFQETQYF. The DNA for the CDR3 is TGTGCCAGCACTAGGCGGTTTCAAGAGACCCAGTACTTC. The V call is TRBV6-2 or TRBV6-3, the J call TRBJ2-5; D call uncertain. CDR1 is MNHEY and CDR2 is SVGEGT in the germline V gene. V was cut by 7 bases and J by 2 bases, with 11 bases left in between. CDR3 length: 13 residues.

This clonotype was recorded many times. The chain links TRBV10-3 to TRBJ2-3; D gene unclear. Trimming removed 3 bases from V and 4 bases from J, with 11 bases in between. Germline loops: CDR1 ENHRY, CDR2 SYGVKD. This CDR3 is 14 amino acids long. In DNA, the CDR3 is TGTGCCATCAGTGACTCCCGGGCGGCAGATACGCAGTATTTT. Its translation is CAISDSRAADTQYF.

Turning to this clonotype: With a much larger clone just one base away, this may be a read error. V and J are TRBV20-1 and TRBJ1-2; the D gene is possibly TRBD1 (5 bases). CDR1 is DFQATT, CDR2 SNEGSKA, per germline (reference sequence). The length of the CDR3 is 13 residues. Between the trimmed V and J ends, which lost 7 bases and 2 bases, there was a span of 14 bases. In DNA form, the CDR3 reads TGCAGTGTCGAACCCCAGGGAAACTATGGCTACACCTTC. This sequence encodes CSVEPQGNYGYTF.

This clonotype occurred a few times. V usage is TRBV11-2 and J usage is TRBJ1-2; a weak D match, TRBD1 (5 bases). The length of the CDR3 is 14 residues. Germline CDR1 and CDR2: SGHAT and FQNNGV. Between the trimmed V and J ends, which lost 4 bases and 4 bases, there was a span of 13 bases. CDR3 residues: CASSSLRGGYGYTF. DNA of the CDR3: TGTGCCAGCAGCTCTTTAAGGGGTGGCTATGGCTACACCTTC.

The table lists this clonotype with many counts. The chain is built from TRBV7-9 and TRBJ1-2; TRBD1 aligns across 8 bases. V trimming: 7 bases; J trimming: 5 bases; junction bases outside the gene matches: 3. The CDR3 totals 12 residues. The germline CDR1 and CDR2 sequences are SEHNR and FQNEAQ (reference sequence). In DNA form, the CDR3 reads TGTGCCAGCACCAGACAGGGGTATGGCTACACCTTC. This codes for CASTRQGYGYTF.

There are a few counts of this clonotype. CDR3 residues: CASSLAPSGEQETQYF. The DNA of the CDR3 is TGCGCCAGCAGCTTGGCTCCTAGCGGGGAGCAAGAGACCCAGTACTTC. The chain employs TRBV5-1 and TRBJ2-5; 9 bases fit TRBD2. The germline V gene has CDR1 SGHRS and CDR2 YFSETQ. There are 16 residues in the CDR3. Trimming took 0 bases from V and 2 from J; bases not matched to a gene: 5.

CDR3 residues: CSARDRGTGLDEQFF. In DNA, the CDR3 is TGCAGTGCTAGAGATCGGGGGACAGGGCTGGATGAGCAGTTCTTC. The rearrangement joins TRBV20-1 to TRBJ2-1; 9 bases fit TRBD1. The germline V gene has CDR1 DFQATT and CDR2 SNEGSKA (reference sequence). This CDR3 has 15 residues. V shed 0 bases, J shed 8 bases, and the junction held 8 bases outside the gene matches.

This sequence joins TRBV7-2 and TRBJ2-7; D gene ambiguous. Germline values: CDR1 SGHTA, CDR2 FQGNSA. V was cut by 4 bases and J by 7 bases, with 11 bases left in between. This CDR3 is 12 amino acids long. CDR3 region: CASSWTRSEQYF. The CDR3 DNA is TGTGCCAGCAGCTGGACCAGGTCTGAGCAGTACTTC. Supplemented by reference TRBV7-2 and TRBJ2-7, the full variable domain reads GAGVSQSPSNKVTEKGKDVELRCDPISGHTALYWYRQSLGQGLEFLIYFQGNSAPDKSGLPSDRFSAERTGGSVSTLTIQRTQQEDSAVYLCASSWTRSEQYFGPGTRLTVT.

V is TRBV12-3 or TRBV12-4 and J is TRBJ2-3; D is perhaps TRBD1 or TRBD2 (6 bases each). The germline V and J ends were trimmed by 7 bases and 2 bases, with 13 bases remaining between them. The CDR3 runs 14 residues. CDR3 residues: CASTGAVYTDTQYF. The CDR3 nucleotides read TGTGCCAGCACGGGGGCAGTGTACACAGATACGCAGTATTTT.

The DNA of the CDR3 is TGTGCCAGCAGCCAAGATCTTTCCGTCGAGGGCACAGATACGCAGTATTTT. Its protein is CASSQDLSVEGTDTQYF. The chain combines TRBV3-1 with TRBJ2-3; D not resolved. Germline CDR1 and CDR2: LGHDT and YNNKEL (reference sequence). V was pared by 0 bases and J by 1 base, with 14 bases between. The length of the CDR3 is 17 residues.

Only a few counts were recorded for this clonotype. The rearrangement links TRBV14 to TRBJ2-3; D might be TRBD1 (6 bases). V was cut by 0 bases and J by 2 bases, with 12 bases left in between. The V gene's germline CDR1 is SGHDN and CDR2 FVKESK. The CDR3 spans 16 residues. The DNA for the CDR3 is TGTGCCAGCAGCCAAGATTGGGGACAAAACACAGATACGCAGTATTTT. It yields the protein CASSQDWGQNTDTQYF. The variable domain in full, with the rest retrieved from reference TRBV14 and TRBJ2-3, is EAGVTQFPSHSVIEKGQTVTLRCDPISGHDNLYWYRRVMGKEIKFLLHFVKESKQDESGMPNNRFLAERTGGTYSTLKVQPAELEDSGVYFCASSQDWGQNTDTQYFGPGTRLTVL.

This clonotype came up once. This chain links TRBV9 with TRBJ1-5; D not certain. The germline V gene encodes CDR1 SGDLS and CDR2 YYNGEE. V gave up 0 bases and J gave up 1 base, with 8 bases separating them. The length of the CDR3 is 15 residues. The CDR3 DNA follows: TGTGCCAGCAGCGTAGATGAGGGAAGCAATCAGCCCCAGCATTTT. This translates into CASSVDEGSNQPQHF.

This chain uses TRBV27 with TRBJ2-7; tentatively, D is TRBD1 or TRBD2 (6 bases each). Germline CDR1 reads MNHEY; CDR2 reads SMNVEV (reference sequence). The CDR3 has 14 residues. Trimming stripped 7 bases from V and 3 bases from J, with 16 bases between. CDR3: CASMSQGGLYEQYF. In DNA form, the CDR3 reads TGTGCCAGCATGAGTCAAGGGGGGCTCTACGAGCAGTACTTC.

This clonotype was counted a few times. The rearrangement links TRBV4-3 to TRBJ1-1; TRBD1 might be the D (6 bases). The germline V gene encodes CDR1 LGHNA and CDR2 YSLEER. This CDR3 has 14 amino acids. Between the trimmed V and J ends, which lost 6 bases and 1 base, there was a span of 12 bases. The CDR3 nucleotides read TGCGCCAGCAGGCGGACAGTTGGGAACACTGAAGCTTTCTTT. Its translation: CASRRTVGNTEAFF.

The V call is TRBV20-1, the J call TRBJ1-2; no definite D call. CDR3 size: 11 residues. Per germline, CDR1 DFQATT and CDR2 SNEGSKA (reference sequence). Between the trimmed V and J ends, which lost 6 bases and 8 bases, there was a span of 13 bases. This chain's CDR3 is CSAQAWVGYTF. CDR3 nucleotide sequence: TGCAGTGCCCAAGCTTGGGTGGGCTACACCTTC.

The V call is TRBV29-1, the J call TRBJ2-5, with D possibly TRBD2 on 6 matching bases. The CDR3 covers 13 residues. CDR1 and CDR2 (germline): SQVTM, ANQGSEA. The V gene lost 3 bases and the J gene lost 7 bases, with 15 bases spanning the gap. Written as DNA, the CDR3 is TGCAGCGTTGAGTGGACTAACGACGGGACCCAGTACTTC. Translating gives CSVEWTNDGTQYF.

The genes are TRBV20-1 and TRBJ2-7; 9 bases agree with TRBD2. From germline, CDR1 is DFQATT and CDR2 SNEGSKA (reference sequence). J gave up 5 bases and V 0 bases, and 2 bases lay outside the gene matches. The CDR3 has 13 residues. The CDR3 spells CSAREAGGNEQYF. Written as DNA, the CDR3 is TGCAGTGCTAGAGAAGCGGGGGGAAACGAGCAGTACTTC.

In regard to this clonotype: One junction end disagrees with the germline gene, perhaps due to a read error. The rearrangement joins TRBV6-6 to TRBJ1-5, with TRBD1 matching over 7 bases. The germline CDR1 and CDR2 sequences are MNHNY and SVGAGI (reference sequence). The CDR3 extends over 14 amino acids. The CDR3 loop reads CASRTNRGNQPQHF. CDR3 bases: TGTGCTAGCAGGACCAACAGGGGAAATCAGCCCCAGCATTTT.

The rearrangement joins TRBV7-2 to TRBJ2-7; 13 bases are a match to TRBD2. The CDR3 consists of 14 residues. The germline V gene has CDR1 SGHTA and CDR2 FQGNSA. The J segment lost 5 bases and the V segment lost 6 bases, leaving 4 bases of the junction unmatched. CDR3 sequence: CASRITSGGDEQYF. The DNA of the CDR3 is TGTGCCAGCAGGATCACTAGCGGGGGGGACGAGCAGTACTTC.

Comments on this clonotype: One junction end does not reproduce the germline sequence, and a read error may be involved. V usage is TRBV4-2 and J usage is TRBJ1-1; no clear D gene. This CDR3 has 12 residues. Germline V gene lookup returns CDR1 LGHNA and CDR2 YNFKEQ. CDR3 bases: TGTGCCAGCATCCAAGATGGGGCTGAAGCTTTCTTT. It is translated as CASIQDGAEAFF.

The chain combines TRBV10-3 with TRBJ2-2; 10 nucleotides match TRBD2. Per the germline V gene, CDR1 is ENHRY and CDR2 is SYGVKD. The J segment lost 7 bases and the V segment lost 11 bases, leaving 16 bases of the junction unmatched. CDR3 length: 16 amino acids. CDR3 DNA: TGTGCCTCCACCGACGGGACTAGCGATGGGGGCGGGGAGCTGTTTTTT. Amino acid sequence: CASTDGTSDGGGELFF.